What follows describes a single TCR beta chain. There is no known antigen for this receptor. Per-nucleotide qualities are absent, and no much larger clonotype sits a single base away. This sample was included in a study of sequential checkpoint blockade in melanoma (dated by TCRdb to about 2019). Describing the broader study: Using 1:1 randomization, the trial assigned patients either to first-line nivolumab followed by ipilimumab (arm A) or to ipilimumab followed by nivolumab (arm B). Both trial sequences were followed by maintenance nivolumab. TCRbeta immunosequencing was performed on DNA from over 90 pretreatment melanoma tumor samples. Roughly 20 patients had matched tumor biopsies taken before treatment and at week 13, after single-agent nivolumab (arm A) or ipilimumab (arm B). About three quarters of the matched tumor biopsy pairs taken before and after treatment were from the same lesion. Here is what the overall study found, with its caveats: Patients whose tumor T-cell fraction and clonality increased by week 13 were about 30 times more likely to achieve clinical benefit. Small sample sizes and reduced statistical power limited the analyses of tumor T-cell fraction within each arm. Larger, independent patient cohorts are needed to validate the response-prediction model that combines TCR metrics and mutation burden. Among patients in arm A, the nivolumab-first arm, pretreatment tumor TIL clonality was associated with response (P = .04). Tumor T-cell fraction and clonality correlated with PD-L1 staining and CD8+ T-cell counts but not with mutational load.

What this sample's treatment or condition label stands for: randomized to nivolumab then ipilimumab (arm A) or the reverse (arm B). No trial patient had received prior DNA-damaging chemotherapy. CheckMate 064, a randomized, open-label phase II trial of sequential checkpoint blockade, was the source of the samples, all of which came from patients with melanoma. Genomic DNA from formalin-fixed paraffin-embedded (FFPE) tissue samples served as the input for tumor TCR sequencing. The immunoSEQ Assay was used to immunosequence TCRbeta CDR3 regions from genomic DNA. Genomic DNA was amplified by bias-controlled multiplex PCR before high-throughput sequencing. From the authors' description of their analysis: To quantify the absolute abundance of each unique TCRbeta CDR3 region, the sequences were collapsed and filtered. Clonality, defined as 1 minus Pielou's evenness, was calculated using only productive rearrangements. Tumor T-cell fraction was calculated by normalizing TCRbeta template counts to usable DNA, which was estimated from several housekeeping genes. Clones with significantly greater frequencies in on-treatment versus baseline samples were identified using a previously published method. The source is immuneACCESS, and TCRdb retained only in-frame sequences with V and J called. Part of the clones is not carried over; for the studies checked, unresolved V genes explain less than half of this, and the remainder is unexplained. Clone size and the V and J calls come from that table; the DNA yielded D and trimming. This sample comprises over 2,500 clones, around 23% of them detected only once. Clones ranked in the top ten supply over 8.5% of the sample.

The germline V gene encodes CDR1 MNHGY and CDR2 SAAAGT. Counted from cysteine to phenylalanine, this CDR3 has 15 amino acids. Only the CDR3 region is kept as DNA, spanning 45 bases read in frame from base 1. The V end loses 6 bases and the J end loses 0 bases, and a stretch of 11 bases separates them. The sample was tumor tissue (inferred from file names), taken from a patient given nivolumab and ipilimumab in sequence. The chain is assembled from TRBV6-8 and TRBJ1-4, with the D gene uncertain. This TCR was sampled from a human donor with melanoma. The DNA sequence is given as TGTGCCAGCAGATCGGCTTCATCAACTAATGAAAAACTGTTTTTT. This yields the protein CASRSASSTNEKLFF.